This T cell receptor (beta chain) is from a study of a mutant IDH1 vaccine in newly diagnosed glioma. Study observations and caveats: Vaccine-induced immune responses occurred in roughly 93% of patients. Pseudoprogression appears to have had no connection to changes in top peripheral T cell clonotypes.

Note on this clone: Its antigen is unidentified.

Clones were sequenced by immunoSEQ multiplex PCR, and TCRdb holds only the in-frame ones, with some missing. The data hold just over 80,000 clones, with around 85% observed a single time. Described time point: week 23, last vaccination. All doses held 300 ug of mutant IDH1 20-mer peptide, with topical imiquimod. Astrocytomas found in donors were new, WHO grade 3 or 4, IDH1-mutant and ATRX-lost. The TCR comes from a man aged 25 to 40 with glioma. Some clones in this sample may be carry-over from other donors' samples. The source material was PBMCs, sampled from a glioma patient whose treatment included an IDH1 peptide vaccine.

The CDR3 loop reads CASSITGLGGYTF. CDR3 DNA sequence: TGTGCCAGTAGTATTACGGGCCTTGGTGGCTACACCTTC. J is TRBJ1-2 and V is TRBV19, with no clear D. CDR3 length equals 13 residues. Germline values: CDR1 LNHDA, CDR2 SQIVND (reference sequence). V was trimmed by 3 bases and J by 7 bases, leaving 12 bases between them.